In its sample, the clone carrying this T cell receptor (beta chain) was seen many times. The antigen remains unidentified. This may arise from a read error, as a much more abundant clone is one base away. The diagnostic basis comprised clinical symptoms, serum thyroxine and TRAb, thyroid ultrasound and orbital computed tomography. The sample belongs to a study of T cells in Graves' hyperthyroidism and ophthalmopathy. Using RNA transcripts as the source, TCR beta CDR3 regions were amplified. HTBI primers were employed in a first-round RT-PCR of the TCR CDR3. Each CDR3 protein gets one entry after TCRdb re-called the multiplex PCR reads with MiXCR. The sample carries 350,000 or so distinct CDR3 sequences, 15% to 20% recorded once. Broader study findings: The blood repertoire included most of the expanded thyroid clonotypes above 0.001. Model output signaled ophthalmopathy a median 6.5 months ahead of onset.

The germline gives CDR1 SQVTM, CDR2 ANQGSEA. The V and J ends lost 4 bases and 1 base respectively, with 7 bases between them. The CDR3 loop spans 12 amino acids. The sequencing input was blood. This receptor was taken from a middle-aged woman with Graves' ophthalmopathy. This chain joins TRBV29-1 and TRBJ1-1; possible D gene TRBD1, 5 bases. The CDR3 DNA follows: TGCAGCGTTGTTGGGGGGAACACTGAAGCTTTCTTT. This sequence encodes CSVVGGNTEAFF.